The present T cell receptor (beta chain) was sequenced within a study of cytomegalovirus exposure and HLA in healthy donors. In the PCR, 60 Vbeta and 13 Jbeta primers were used. Measured with immunoSEQ multiplex PCR; TCRdb has only the in-frame clones, and not every one. The data show tens of thousands of clones, and the top ten clones hold approximately 10%. Study results and caveats: Highly shared variants forming one cluster were likely a sequencing artifact. Sequencing depth across donors, presence/absence analyses assumed, was roughly uniform. TCR association rates varied by HLA locus in a later analysis, with DRB1 highest and HLA-C lowest.

V lost 1 base and J 6 bases, leaving 13 bases between the germline ends. The CDR3 length is 15 residues. Germline CDR1 LNHNV, CDR2 YYDKDF (reference sequence). At the time of sampling, donors were nominally healthy, though unrecorded immune exposures were likely. Comment on this clone: Its target is unknown.

The sequenced material came from PBMCs. The gene calls are TRBV15 and TRBJ1-5; the D is unclear. The source of this sequence is a woman in her 50s in good health and CMV-seropositive. The CDR3 DNA reads TGTGCCACCAGCAGAGGGAAAGGAGGGAGTCAGCCCCAGCATTTT. Translating gives CATSRGKGGSQPQHF.